This is a list of T cell receptor beta chains from one sample in a study of blood T cell repertoires in COVID-19. Assay: immunoSEQ multiplex PCR; the TCRdb copy retains only in-frame clones and omits some. Here the sample spans 100,000 to 120,000 clones, approximately 81% being singletons. Source material: peripheral blood. The source is a middle-aged man with acute or convalescent COVID-19. The CDR3 runs from the conserved cysteine through the conserved F or W. Fields, in order: clone size, D gene, J gene, V gene, CDR3 protein, CDR3 DNA. A D gene is named only where the DNA matches it firmly. Clone size is stated in some rows and not others, as once, few, many or a class when expanded.

NA	TRBD1	TRBJ2-7	TRBV7-9	CASSPEAGGTSYEQYF	TGTGCCAGCAGCCCCGAAGCAGGGGGCACCTCCTACGAGCAGTACTTC
once	TRBD1	TRBJ1-5	TRBV19	CASSITSGTGGGNQPQHF	TGTGCCAGTAGTATAACGTCCGGGACAGGGGGAGGCAATCAGCCCCAGCATTTT
NA	TRBD1	TRBJ1-2	TRBV19	CASSIARTGGLYGYTF	TGTGCCAGTAGTATAGCTAGGACAGGGGGTCTCTACGGCTACACCTTC
NA	TRBD1	TRBJ1-6	TRBV25-1	CASSFVDRVNSPLHF	TGTGCCAGCAGTTTCGTGGACAGGGTTAATTCACCCCTCCACTTT
NA	NA	TRBJ1-2	TRBV19	CASSIDNSNYGYTF	TGTGCCAGTAGTATAGACAATTCCAACTATGGCTACACCTTC
NA	TRBD1	TRBJ2-7	TRBV11-2	CASSGDRDREGEQYF	TGTGCCAGCAGCGGCGATCGGGACAGAGAGGGCGAGCAGTACTTC
NA	NA	TRBJ1-1	TRBV27	CASSVRTAANTEAFF	TGTGCCAGCAGTGTTCGGACAGCAGCAAACACTGAAGCTTTCTTT
NA	NA	TRBJ1-4	TRBV10-3	CAISEGGGEKLFF	TGTGCCATCAGTGAGGGCGGGGGTGAAAAACTGTTTTTT
NA	TRBD1	TRBJ1-2	TRBV7-9	CASSLDGTGSNYGYTF	TGTGCCAGCAGCTTAGACGGGACAGGGAGCAACTATGGCTACACCTTC
NA	NA	TRBJ1-5	TRBV12-3/TRBV12-4	CASSLRVYQPQHF	TGTGCCAGCAGTTTACGGGTTTATCAGCCCCAGCATTTT
NA	NA	TRBJ2-2	TRBV5-1	CASSFQIGVDTGELFF	TGCGCCAGCAGCTTTCAGATAGGGGTCGACACCGGGGAGCTGTTTTTT